This TCR beta chain was recorded in a study of T cells in Graves' hyperthyroidism and ophthalmopathy. RNA transcripts were the template for amplifying TCR beta CDR3 regions. Primed by the HTBI set, a first-round RT-PCR was run on the TCR CDR3. TCRdb passed the multiplex PCR reads through MiXCR, listing each CDR3 protein once. The sample holds 250,000 to 350,000 distinct CDR3 sequences; around 16% are singletons and the top ten take 33%. This CDR3 region has 16 residues. Trimming took off 5 bases at V and 0 bases at J, with 13 bases between the two ends. Germline assignment: CDR1 SEHNR and CDR2 FQNEAQ (reference sequence). This clonotype was detected only a few times.

The clonotype was recovered from a man aged 30 to 39 with Graves' hyperthyroidism. This rearrangement joins TRBV7-9 to TRBJ1-4; D is perhaps TRBD1 (6 bases). Sequencing used blood. The CDR3 DNA reads as TGTGCCAGCAGCCCGGGGGGCGCTGCAACTAATGAAAAACTGTTTTTT. Translating it yields CASSPGGAATNEKLFF.